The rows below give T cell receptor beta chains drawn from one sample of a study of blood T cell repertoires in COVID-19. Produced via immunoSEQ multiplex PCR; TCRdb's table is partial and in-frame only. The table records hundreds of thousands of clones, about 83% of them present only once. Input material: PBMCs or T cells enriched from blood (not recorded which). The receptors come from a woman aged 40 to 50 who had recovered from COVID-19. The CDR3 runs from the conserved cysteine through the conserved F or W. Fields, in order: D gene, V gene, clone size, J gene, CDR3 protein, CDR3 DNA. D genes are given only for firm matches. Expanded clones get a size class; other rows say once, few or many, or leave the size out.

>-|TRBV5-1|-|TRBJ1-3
CASSLAQGPSGNTIYF
TGCGCCAGCAGCTTGGCTCAGGGGCCTTCTGGAAACACCATATATTTT
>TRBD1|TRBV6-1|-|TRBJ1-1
CASSDPGGFTEAFF
TGTGCCAGCAGTGATCCAGGGGGCTTCACTGAAGCTTTCTTT
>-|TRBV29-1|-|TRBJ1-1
CSVELAPGSSKEAFF
TGCAGCGTTGAACTAGCCCCAGGAAGCTCAAAGGAGGCTTTCTTT
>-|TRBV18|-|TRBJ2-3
CASSPGLKTDTQYF
TGTGCCAGCTCACCGGGACTCAAGACAGATACGCAGTATTTT
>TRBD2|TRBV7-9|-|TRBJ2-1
CASRELADGNEQFF
TGTGCCAGCAGGGAACTAGCGGATGGTAATGAGCAGTTCTTC
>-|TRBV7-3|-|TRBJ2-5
CASTVASRETQYF
TGTGCCAGCACCGTAGCTAGCAGAGAGACCCAGTACTTC
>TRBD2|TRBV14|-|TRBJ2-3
CASSLGLAVNTDTQYF
TGTGCCAGCAGCCTGGGACTAGCGGTGAACACAGATACGCAGTATTTT
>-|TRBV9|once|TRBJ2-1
CASSKSGGSYNEQFF
TGTGCCAGCAGCAAAAGCGGCGGCTCCTACAATGAGCAGTTCTTC
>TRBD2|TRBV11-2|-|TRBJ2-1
CASSLDERLAGGSYNEQFF
TGTGCCAGCAGCTTAGACGAACGACTAGCGGGAGGCTCCTACAATGAGCAGTTCTTC
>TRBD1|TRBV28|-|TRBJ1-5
CASSQPTGVSNQPQHF
TGTGCCAGCAGTCAACCTACAGGGGTAAGCAATCAGCCCCAGCATTTT
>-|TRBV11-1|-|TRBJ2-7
CASSLAGAGTPAYEQYF
TGTGCCAGCAGCTTAGCGGGGGCCGGGACCCCTGCCTACGAGCAGTACTTC
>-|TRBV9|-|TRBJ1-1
CASSVGQENTEAFF
TGTGCCAGCAGCGTAGGGCAGGAGAACACTGAAGCTTTCTTT
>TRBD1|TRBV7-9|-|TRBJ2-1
CASSLGTGGIYNEQFF
TGTGCCAGCAGCTTAGGGACAGGGGGTATTTACAATGAGCAGTTCTTC
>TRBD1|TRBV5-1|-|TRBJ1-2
CASSFGTGMGYTF
TGCGCCAGCAGCTTTGGGACAGGGATGGGCTACACCTTC
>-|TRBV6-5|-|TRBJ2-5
CASIEETQYF
TGTGCCAGCATCGAAGAGACCCAGTACTTC
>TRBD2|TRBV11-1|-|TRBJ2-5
CASSWTSGSETQYF
TGTGCCAGCAGCTGGACTAGCGGGAGTGAGACCCAGTACTTC